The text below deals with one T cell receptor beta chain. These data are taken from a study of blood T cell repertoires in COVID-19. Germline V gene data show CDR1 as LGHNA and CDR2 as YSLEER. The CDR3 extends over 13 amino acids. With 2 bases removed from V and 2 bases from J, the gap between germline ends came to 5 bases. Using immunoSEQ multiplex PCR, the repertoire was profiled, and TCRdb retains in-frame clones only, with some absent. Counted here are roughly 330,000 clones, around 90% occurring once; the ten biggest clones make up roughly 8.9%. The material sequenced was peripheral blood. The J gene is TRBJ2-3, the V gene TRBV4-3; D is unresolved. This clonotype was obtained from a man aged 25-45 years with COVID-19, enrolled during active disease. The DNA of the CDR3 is TGCGCCAGCAGCCAAAGAGTCACAGATACGCAGTATTTT. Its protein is CASSQRVTDTQYF.